Listed below are T cell receptor beta chains from one sample, sequenced in a study of cytomegalovirus exposure and HLA in healthy donors. Clones were read by immunoSEQ multiplex PCR, and TCRdb kept only the in-frame ones, dropping some. Of around 160,000 clones listed, approximately 73% were seen once; the top ten hold less than 1.5%. Specimen: PBMCs. Receptors were obtained from a man in his fifties or sixties in good health and CMV-seronegative. CDR3s include the opening cysteine and the closing phenylalanine or tryptophan. A D gene is named only where the DNA matches it firmly. Expanded clones get a size class; other rows say once, few or many, or leave the size out.

D gene	clone size	V gene	J gene	CDR3 length	CDR3 DNA	CDR3 protein
NA	few	TRBV25-1	TRBJ1-6	13	TGTGCCAGCACTCAAAGCGGGGATTCACCCCTCCACTTT	CASTQSGDSPLHF
NA	NA	TRBV18	TRBJ1-2	15	TGTGCCAGCTCACCAGAGGCTGGGGCGACGGTTGGCTACACCTTC	CASSPEAGATVGYTF
NA	NA	TRBV25-1	TRBJ2-1	17	TGTGCCAGCAGTGAATTGGGCAGGGGGGACTCCTACAATGAGCAGTTCTTC	CASSELGRGDSYNEQFF
TRBD1	few	TRBV15	TRBJ1-2	15	TGTGCCACCAGCAGGGACAGGGGTAACGGCTATGGCTACACCTTC	CATSRDRGNGYGYTF
NA	NA	TRBV4-1	TRBJ1-1	14	TGCGCCAGCAGCCAGTCCCAGGGGTACACTGAAGCTTTCTTT	CASSQSQGYTEAFF
TRBD1	once	TRBV5-5	TRBJ1-1	15	TGTGCCAGCAGCTTCGCCGGGACAGGGTTTACTGAAGCTTTCTTT	CASSFAGTGFTEAFF
TRBD1	once	TRBV29-1	TRBJ1-4	14	TGCAGCGTTGGGGGACAGGGACTCGGGGAAAAACTGTTTTTT	CSVGGQGLGEKLFF
NA	NA	TRBV6-5	TRBJ1-3	15	TGTGCCAGCAGAACAGGCCTGTACTCTGGAAACACCATATATTTT	CASRTGLYSGNTIYF
NA	NA	TRBV29-1	TRBJ2-7	11	TGCAGCGTTGAGAAAGGAGACGAGCAGTACTTC	CSVEKGDEQYF
TRBD2	NA	TRBV7-9	TRBJ2-1	17	TGTGCCAGCAGCCCCAAGGCGGAGCGGGGACTTTACAATGAGCAGTTCTTC	CASSPKAERGLYNEQFF
TRBD1	NA	TRBV19	TRBJ1-1	11	TGTGCCAGTCGGACAGGGACTGAAGCTTTCTTT	CASRTGTEAFF
NA	NA	TRBV21-1	TRBJ1-4	17	TGTGCCAGCAGCTCGCGGTGCACGGGAGATATAGGCGAAAAACTGTTTTTT	CASSSRCTGDIGEKLFF
NA	few	TRBV19	TRBJ2-3	14	TGTGCCAGGAGGACAGTAGAGAATACAGATACGCAGTATTTT	CARRTVENTDTQYF
NA	NA	TRBV4-1	TRBJ2-1	12	TGCGCCAGCAGCCACCTAGCCGGGGAGCAGTTCTTC	CASSHLAGEQFF
TRBD2	NA	TRBV4-2	TRBJ2-2	14	TGTGCCAGCAGCCTAGGCGGGAGTTCCGGGGAGCTGTTTTTT	CASSLGGSSGELFF
NA	few	TRBV6-1	TRBJ2-1	13	TGTGCCAGCAGTGAAATGGTGGCTTCTGAGCAGTTCTTC	CASSEMVASEQFF
NA	NA	TRBV4-1	TRBJ2-7	14	TGCGCCAGCAGCCAAGTTGCTAGAGTAGACGAGCAGTACTTC	CASSQVARVDEQYF
NA	NA	TRBV6-1	TRBJ1-5	13	TGTGCCAGCACCTCAGTACCTAATCAGCCCCAGCATTTT	CASTSVPNQPQHF
TRBD2	once	TRBV4-1	TRBJ2-2	15	TGCGCCAGCAGCCCGGGGTTAGCGGGGGCCGGGGAGCTGTTTTTT	CASSPGLAGAGELFF
TRBD1	NA	TRBV7-9	TRBJ2-2	15	TGTACCAGCAGCTTCGGGGACAGAGGCGACGGGGAGCTGTTTTTT	CTSSFGDRGDGELFF
NA	few	TRBV11-3	TRBJ1-4	14	TGTGCCAGCAGCTTGACAGCAACTAATGAAAAACTGTTTTTT	CASSLTATNEKLFF
TRBD1	NA	TRBV4-3	TRBJ2-7	14	TGCGCCAGCAGCCAGATGGGACAGGCCTACGAGCAGTACTTC	CASSQMGQAYEQYF
TRBD1	NA	TRBV15	TRBJ2-7	18	TGTGCCACCAGCAGAGGACGACAGGGATTGGTTGGACCCTACGAGCAGTACTTC	CATSRGRQGLVGPYEQYF
TRBD1	once	TRBV14	TRBJ1-1	14	TGTGCCAGCAGTCGCAGACAGGGAGTGACTGAAGCTTTCTTT	CASSRRQGVTEAFF
TRBD1	NA	TRBV6-1	TRBJ2-7	14	TGTGCCAGCAGTAGACAGGGGGCGGTCTACGAGCAGTACTTC	CASSRQGAVYEQYF
TRBD1	NA	TRBV7-8	TRBJ1-5	18	TGTGCCAGCAGCCCGGACAGGGGTCAGCCTTATAGCAATCAGCCCCAGCATTTT	CASSPDRGQPYSNQPQHF
TRBD1	NA	TRBV5-1	TRBJ1-1	16	TGCGCCAGCAGCTTTGCCGGGACAGGGGCGAACACTGAAGCTTTCTTT	CASSFAGTGANTEAFF
NA	NA	TRBV5-1	TRBJ1-1	14	TGCGCCAGCAGCTTGAGACAGGCGAACACTGAAGCTTTCTTT	CASSLRQANTEAFF
TRBD1	NA	TRBV27	TRBJ1-1	19	TGTGCCAGCAGTTTATCACGGGCCAAAACCGGGACAGGGAACACTGAAGCTTTCTTT	CASSLSRAKTGTGNTEAFF
NA	few	TRBV27	TRBJ1-1	13	TGTGCCAGCAGTTTCCAGGGGAACACTGAAGCTTTCTTT	CASSFQGNTEAFF
NA	NA	TRBV6-5	TRBJ2-3	12	TGTGCCACCCGGACTGGCACAGATACGCAGTATTTT	CATRTGTDTQYF
NA	NA	TRBV5-6	TRBJ1-2	15	TGTGCCAGCAGCTTGGGACAGAACTCGAACTATGGCTACACCTTC	CASSLGQNSNYGYTF
TRBD1	few	TRBV7-8	TRBJ1-4	16	TGTGCCAGCAGCTCACAGGGGATGGGGGCTAATGAAAAACTGTTTTTT	CASSSQGMGANEKLFF
NA	NA	TRBV12-5	TRBJ1-3	15	TGTGCTAGTGGTTTAAGGCGGGCAGATGGAAACACCATATATTTT	CASGLRRADGNTIYF
NA	NA	TRBV6-1	TRBJ2-3	16	TGTGCCAGCAGTGAATTAAGACAGATACCCACAGATACGCAGTATTTT	CASSELRQIPTDTQYF
NA	few	TRBV15	TRBJ1-2	17	TGTGCCACCAGCAGAGGCGGGGTTAAAGAAGCTAACTATGGCTACACCTTC	CATSRGGVKEANYGYTF
NA	NA	TRBV21-1	TRBJ1-2	14	TGTGCCCCGGGACAGGGTAGGGCTAACTATGGCTACACCTTC	CAPGQGRANYGYTF
TRBD1	NA	TRBV6-6	TRBJ1-2	13	TGTGCCAGCAACCCGACAGGGGCAGGGGGCTACACCTTC	CASNPTGAGGYTF
NA	few	TRBV5-6	TRBJ2-3	15	TGTGCCAGCAGCTTAGGCGGCGGGGGCACAGATACGCAGTATTTT	CASSLGGGGTDTQYF
TRBD1	NA	TRBV10-3	TRBJ2-5	14	TGTGCCATCACCAAAGGACAGGGTCAGGAGACCCAGTACTTC	CAITKGQGQETQYF
NA	NA	TRBV19	TRBJ2-6	15	TGTGCCAGTAGTACTGAGAGCTCTGGGGCCAACGTCCTGACTTTC	CASSTESSGANVLTF
TRBD1	once	TRBV5-1	TRBJ2-7	15	TGCGCCAGCAGCTGGACAGGATGGGGTGAGCCCGAGCAGTACTTC	CASSWTGWGEPEQYF
NA	once	TRBV19	TRBJ2-7	15	TGCGCCAGTAGTATGGGATTTGAGGGTCCATACGAGCAGTACTTC	CASSMGFEGPYEQYF
NA	NA	TRBV28	TRBJ1-6	14	TGTGCCAGCAGGACACAGGGTACTTATTCACCCCTCCACTTT	CASRTQGTYSPLHF
TRBD1	NA	TRBV4-1	TRBJ1-4	22	TGCGCCAGCAGCCGATCAGCCGTCCGGGACAGGGTTCAGGGGTCAACTAATGAAAAACTGTTTTTT	CASSRSAVRDRVQGSTNEKLFF
NA	NA	TRBV29-1	TRBJ1-1	11	TGCAGCGGTGCGGCTTACACTGAAGCTTTCTTT	CSGAAYTEAFF
TRBD2	NA	TRBV5-4	TRBJ2-1	15	TGTGCCAGCAGCTTAAAGCGGGGCCAGTACAATGAGCAGTTCTTC	CASSLKRGQYNEQFF
TRBD1	few	TRBV29-1	TRBJ2-7	14	TGCAGCGTTGAAGCGATCGACAGGGGGCGCGAGCAGTACTTC	CSVEAIDRGREQYF
TRBD1	NA	TRBV5-1	TRBJ2-3	16	TGCGCCAGCAAAAGAGAGCCGGGACAGTCGGCAGATACGCAGTATTTT	CASKREPGQSADTQYF
TRBD1	once	TRBV10-3	TRBJ1-1	15	TGTGCCATCAGTGAGTCCGACAGGGAAAATGGTGAAGCTTTCTTT	CAISESDRENGEAFF
NA	NA	TRBV23-1	TRBJ1-2	15	TGCGCCAGCAGTCCTTCGATCCCACCGGGCTATGGCTACACCTTC	CASSPSIPPGYGYTF
NA	NA	TRBV9	TRBJ2-3	14	TGTGCCAGCAGCGTAGAGAGGGTTGGAGATACGCAGTATTTT	CASSVERVGDTQYF
NA	NA	TRBV5-1	TRBJ1-1	13	TGCGCCAGCAGCCTAACGGGGAACACTGAAGCTTTCTTT	CASSLTGNTEAFF
TRBD2	NA	TRBV5-1	TRBJ2-7	17	TGCGCCAGCAGCACCAGGACTAGCGGGGGAACAACCTACGAGCAGTACTTC	CASSTRTSGGTTYEQYF
TRBD1	NA	TRBV9	TRBJ1-3	13	TGTGCCACAAGGACAGGCTCTGGAAACACCATATATTTT	CATRTGSGNTIYF
TRBD1	NA	TRBV7-2	TRBJ1-5	16	TGTGCCAGCAGCGGGGGACAGGGGGCTCCCAATCAGCCCCAGCATTTT	CASSGGQGAPNQPQHF
TRBD2	NA	TRBV10-3	TRBJ2-5	15	TGTGCCATCAGCCTGGGACTAGCGGGGAGGGAGACCCAGTACTTC	CAISLGLAGRETQYF